These 10 T cell receptor beta chains were sequenced from one sample in a study of somatic mutations in cytotoxic T cells in rheumatoid arthritis. Produced via immunoSEQ multiplex PCR; TCRdb's table is partial and in-frame only. The repertoire holds some 16,000 clones, with roughly 79% as singletons. Material for sequencing was CD8+ T cells sorted from blood. These receptors originate from an adult with rheumatoid arthritis.

The CDR3 DNA sequence: TGTGCCAGTAGTATAGGCGGTTTTAGCAATCAGCCCCAGCATTTT. Amino acid sequence: CASSIGGFSNQPQHF. J is TRBJ1-5 and V is TRBV19; D is unresolved. This CDR3 contains 15 residues. From germline, CDR1 is LNHDA and CDR2 SQIVND (reference sequence). Trimming pared 1 base from V and 0 bases from J, leaving 7 bases between. The variable domain in full, with the rest retrieved from reference TRBV19 and TRBJ1-5, is DGGITQSPKYLFRKEGQNVTLSCEQNLNHDAMYWYRQDPGQGLRLIYYSQIVNDFQKGDIAEGYSVSREKKESFPLTVTSAQKNPTAFYLCASSIGGFSNQPQHFGDGTRLSIL.

The chain couples TRBV7-8 to TRBJ2-1; 8 nucleotides align to TRBD2. The trim removed 4 bases at V and 0 bases at J, leaving 5 bases unmatched. CDR1 and CDR2 from the germline V gene are SGHVS and FQNEAQ. The CDR3 runs to 16 residues. CDR3 loop: CASSSLSGTSYNEQFF. DNA of the CDR3: TGTGCCAGCAGCTCCCTTAGCGGGACCTCCTACAATGAGCAGTTCTTC.

The chain has TRBV6-4 and TRBJ2-3; the D is unclear. V gave up 3 bases and J gave up 5 bases, with 12 bases separating them. The CDR3 extends over 14 amino acids. The germline V gene encodes CDR1 MRHNA and CDR2 SNTAGT. The CDR3 loop reads CASSEGLGGDTQYF. The CDR3 DNA reads as TGTGCCAGCAGTGAGGGGTTAGGTGGAGATACGCAGTATTTT.

The chain couples TRBV5-1 to TRBJ1-2, with D possibly being TRBD1 (6 bases). This CDR3 region has 14 residues. The ends were cut back, 4 bases at V and 4 bases at J, with 14 bases in the middle. Germline V CDR1 and CDR2: SGHRS, YFSETQ. The CDR3 bases are TGCGCCAGCAGCCACCTGACAGGCGGCTATGGCTACACCTTC. Translated: CASSHLTGGYGYTF. Based on the CDR3 plus reference TRBV5-1 and TRBJ1-2, the full variable domain is KAGVTQTPRYLIKTRGQQVTLSCSPISGHRSVSWYQQTPGQGLQFLFEYFSETQRNKGNFPGRFSGRQFSNSRSEMNVSTLELGDSALYLCASSHLTGGYGYTFGSGTRLTVV.

This clone was counted once. The chain combines TRBV27 with TRBJ2-6; tentatively, D is TRBD2 (5 bases). The germline V gene has CDR1 MNHEY and CDR2 SMNVEV (reference sequence). The CDR3 has 15 residues. V lost 0 bases to trimming and J lost 2 bases, with 5 bases between them. CDR3 in DNA: TGTGCCAGCAGTTTATCCGGGACTGGGGCCAACGTCCTGACTTTC. Amino acid sequence: CASSLSGTGANVLTF.

Only a few counts were recorded for this clone. The genes are TRBV7-3 and TRBJ2-5, with 7 positions matching TRBD2. This CDR3 has 13 residues. CDR1 is SGHTA, CDR2 FQGTGA, per germline. V gave up 0 bases and J gave up 5 bases; unmatched junction bases: 0. CDR3 nucleotide sequence: TGTGCCAGCAGCTTAACGGGGGGGGAGACCCAGTACTTC. Translated: CASSLTGGETQYF.

V and J are TRBV7-2 and TRBJ2-1; the match to TRBD2 covers 8 bases. From germline, CDR1 is SGHTA and CDR2 FQGNSA. CDR3 length: 15 residues. V was clipped by 6 bases and J by 7 bases; unmatched bases: 11. The CDR3 coding sequence is TGTGCCAGCAGACTTATGGCAAGCGGGAGTAATGAGCAGTTCTTC. Encoded protein: CASRLMASGSNEQFF.

The V and J genes are TRBV28 and TRBJ2-2; D is perhaps TRBD2 (6 bases). Germline CDR1 and CDR2: MDHEN and SYDVKM. This CDR3 is 16 amino acids long. V shed 10 bases and J shed 6 bases, with 24 bases lying between them. Here the CDR3 DNA reads TGTGCCACCGTAACCCTCGCGCGGGAAGAGGCCGGGGAGCTGTTTTTT. It encodes CATVTLAREEAGELFF.

This chain links TRBV6-5 with TRBJ1-2; D is undetermined. Germline V gene data show CDR1 as MNHEY and CDR2 as SVGAGI. V lost 3 bases and J lost 3, with 14 bases in between. There are 15 residues in the CDR3. DNA of the CDR3: TGTGCCAGCAGTTATTTGGGAGGACGGGACTATGGCTACACCTTC. Translation: CASSYLGGRDYGYTF.

The rearrangement uses TRBV19 and TRBJ1-1; D is ambiguous. V shed 0 bases and J shed 5 bases, with 13 bases lying between them. This CDR3 spans 15 amino acids. Germline loops: CDR1 LNHDA, CDR2 SQIVND (reference sequence). The CDR3 DNA reads as TGTGCCAGTAGTATAGACCCGCGGGATTGGACTGAAGCTTTCTTT. It yields the protein CASSIDPRDWTEAFF. Looking up the rest from reference TRBV19 and TRBJ1-1 gives the full variable domain: DGGITQSPKYLFRKEGQNVTLSCEQNLNHDAMYWYRQDPGQGLRLIYYSQIVNDFQKGDIAEGYSVSREKKESFPLTVTSAQKNPTAFYLCASSIDPRDWTEAFFGQGTRLTVV.